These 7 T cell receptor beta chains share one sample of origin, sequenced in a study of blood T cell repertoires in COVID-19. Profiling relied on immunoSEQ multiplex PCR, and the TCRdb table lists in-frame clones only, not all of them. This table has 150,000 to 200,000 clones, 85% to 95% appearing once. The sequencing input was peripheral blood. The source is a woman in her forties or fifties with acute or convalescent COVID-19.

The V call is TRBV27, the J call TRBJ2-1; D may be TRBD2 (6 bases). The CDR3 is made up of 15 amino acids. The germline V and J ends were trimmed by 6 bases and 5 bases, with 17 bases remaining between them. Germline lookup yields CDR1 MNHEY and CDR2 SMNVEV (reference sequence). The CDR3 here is CASSPDYRGNNEQFF. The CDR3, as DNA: TGTGCCAGCAGCCCGGACTACCGTGGGAACAATGAGCAGTTCTTC.

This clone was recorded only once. CDR3 DNA: TGTGCCAGCAGCCAAGAAGGACAGGGGAACACTGAAGCTTTCTTT. Amino acids: CASSQEGQGNTEAFF. The V and J genes are TRBV3-1 (or the pseudogene TRBV3-2) and TRBJ1-1, with 8 positions matching TRBD1. CDR3 length equals 15 residues. The germline gives CDR1 LGHDT, CDR2 YNNKEL (reference sequence). The trim removed 0 bases at V and 1 base at J, leaving 1 base unmatched.

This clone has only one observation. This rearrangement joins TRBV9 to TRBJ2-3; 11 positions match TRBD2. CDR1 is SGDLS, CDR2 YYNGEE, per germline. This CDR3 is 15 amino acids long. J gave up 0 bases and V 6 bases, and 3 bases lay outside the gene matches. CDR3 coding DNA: TGTGCCAGCACGGCTAGCGGGGGGAGCACAGATACGCAGTATTTT. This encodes CASTASGGSTDTQYF. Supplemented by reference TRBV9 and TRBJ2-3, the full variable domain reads DSGVTQTPKHLITATGQRVTLRCSPRSGDLSVYWYQQSLDQGLQFLIQYYNGEERAKGNILERFSAQQFPDLHSELNLSSLELGDSALYFCASTASGGSTDTQYFGPGTRLTVL.

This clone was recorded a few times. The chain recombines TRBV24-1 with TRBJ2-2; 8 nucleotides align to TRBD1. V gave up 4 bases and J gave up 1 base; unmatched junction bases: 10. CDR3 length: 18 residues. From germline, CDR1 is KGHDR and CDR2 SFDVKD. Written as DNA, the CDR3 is TGTGCCACCAGTGACTTTCGCCGAGACAGGGGGAACACCGGGGAGCTGTTTTTT. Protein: CATSDFRRDRGNTGELFF.

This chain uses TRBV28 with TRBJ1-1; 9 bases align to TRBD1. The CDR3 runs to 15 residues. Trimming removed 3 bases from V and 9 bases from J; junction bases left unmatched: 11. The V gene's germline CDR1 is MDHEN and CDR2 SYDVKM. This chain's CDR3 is CASSFFGTGSVKAFF. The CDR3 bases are TGTGCCAGCAGTTTCTTCGGGACAGGGTCCGTGAAAGCTTTCTTT.

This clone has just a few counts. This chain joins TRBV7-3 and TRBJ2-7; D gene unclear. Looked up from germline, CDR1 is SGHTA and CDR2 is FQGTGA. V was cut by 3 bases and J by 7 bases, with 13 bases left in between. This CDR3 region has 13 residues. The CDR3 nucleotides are TGTGCCAGCAGCTTCTCCCCGGGTGGGGAGCAGTACTTC. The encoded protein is CASSFSPGGEQYF.

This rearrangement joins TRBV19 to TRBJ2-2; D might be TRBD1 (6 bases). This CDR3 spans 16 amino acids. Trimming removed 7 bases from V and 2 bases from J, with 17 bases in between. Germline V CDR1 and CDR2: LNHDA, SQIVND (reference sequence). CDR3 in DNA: TGTGCCAGTACCAAATTCCGGGACATCAACACCGGGGAGCTGTTTTTT. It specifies CASTKFRDINTGELFF.